This T cell receptor (beta chain) appears in the sequencing data of a study of cytomegalovirus exposure and HLA in healthy donors. The CDR3 is 14 amino acids. V was cut by 2 bases and J by 0 bases, with 8 bases left in between. Germline V gene data show CDR1 as SGHNT and CDR2 as YENEEA. Amplification used 60 Vbeta primers and 13 Jbeta primers. Here immunoSEQ multiplex PCR was the method, and the copy in TCRdb shows in-frame clones only, minus some. The data contain some 140,000 clones, about 66% of them singletons. The sample taken for sequencing was PBMCs. The V gene is TRBV11-3, the J gene TRBJ2-7; TRBD1 is a possible D gene (5 bases). The TCR originated in a human donor in good health. Written as DNA, the CDR3 is TGTGCCAGCAGCTTAACAGGAAGCTCCTACGAGCAGTACTTC. Encoded protein: CASSLTGSSYEQYF.